These T cell receptor beta chains were read from a single sample in a study of blood T cell repertoires in COVID-19. The assay was immunoSEQ multiplex PCR, and TCRdb's table has in-frame clones only and misses some. The sample shows under 350,000 clones, about 87% of them seen only once. Sequenced: peripheral blood. All receptors come from a man aged 70-80 years with acute or convalescent COVID-19. Both conserved end residues are part of each CDR3. D genes are given only for firm matches. Clone size is shown for a subset of rows, as once, few, many or a class of expanded clone.

d_call,v_call,clone_size,j_call,cdr3_nt,cdr3_aa
TRBD1,TRBV10-1,-,TRBJ1-1,TGCGCCAGCAGATCAGGGGGATCTAACACTGAAGCTTTCTTT,CASRSGGSNTEAFF
TRBD1,TRBV7-9,once,TRBJ2-3,TGTGCCAGCAGCCTTTACGGACAGGGAAGCACAGATACGCAGTATTTT,CASSLYGQGSTDTQYF
-,TRBV2,-,TRBJ2-5,TGTGCCAGCAGTGAAGGGGGGGTGGCTGGGAAGACCCAGTACTTC,CASSEGGVAGKTQYF
TRBD1,TRBV5-6,-,TRBJ2-7,TGTGCCAGCAGCTTCGGGACAGGTCGGGGATACGAGCAGTACTTC,CASSFGTGRGYEQYF
TRBD1,TRBV6-5,-,TRBJ1-2,TGTGCCAGCAAGGGGACAGGGGGCGGCTACACCTTC,CASKGTGGGYTF
-,TRBV10-3,-,TRBJ1-4,TGTGCCATCAGTGAGTCGCAGGGATGGGGTGAAAAACTGTTTTTT,CAISESQGWGEKLFF
-,TRBV5-6,-,TRBJ2-2,TGTGCCAGCAGCTTGCTACCGGGGAGCACCGGGGAGCTGTTTTTT,CASSLLPGSTGELFF
-,TRBV2,once,TRBJ2-7,TGTGCCAGCAGTCGTCTAGGTGGAACTCAACCCTACGAGCAGTACTTC,CASSRLGGTQPYEQYF
-,TRBV4-3,-,TRBJ2-5,TGCGCCAGCAGCCAGAGAGGCGGAGGGGAGACCCAGTACTTC,CASSQRGGGETQYF
-,TRBV5-5,once,TRBJ1-1,TGTGCCAGCAGCGCACTCCACAGGGTGAACACTGAAGCTTTCTTT,CASSALHRVNTEAFF
-,TRBV5-6,-,TRBJ1-3,TGTGCCAGTGAGAAGTTAACTGGAAACACCATATATTTT,CASEKLTGNTIYF
-,TRBV6-5,-,TRBJ1-6,TGTGCCAGCAGTTACGGACTAGATTCACCCCTCCACTTT,CASSYGLDSPLHF
-,TRBV6-1,-,TRBJ1-4,TGTGCCAGCAGTGAAGTAGTAATTAATGAAAAACTGTTTTTT,CASSEVVINEKLFF
-,TRBV7-2,-,TRBJ1-2,TGTGCCAGCAGCCCCGACAGGACGACGGGCTACACCTTC,CASSPDRTTGYTF
TRBD1,TRBV5-6,-,TRBJ1-5,TGTGCCAGCAGCGCGGTCGGGACAGGGGGTCATCAGCCCCAGCATTTT,CASSAVGTGGHQPQHF
TRBD1,TRBV28,-,TRBJ2-1,TGTGCCAGCAGTTTAAGGGACAGGGTCCGCGATGAGCAGTTCTTC,CASSLRDRVRDEQFF
TRBD1,TRBV19,-,TRBJ1-1,TGTGCCAGTAGAAAGGGGGCCGATAACACTGAAGCTTTCTTT,CASRKGADNTEAFF
-,TRBV6-1,once,TRBJ1-4,TGTGCCAGCAGTGTTATGGGACATAGGGCAACTAATGAAAAACTGTTTTTT,CASSVMGHRATNEKLFF
-,TRBV5-8,-,TRBJ1-4,TGTGCCAGCAACCTTGACACCTTTAATGAAAAACTGTTTTTT,CASNLDTFNEKLFF
-,TRBV6-2/TRBV6-3,-,TRBJ2-7,TGTGCCAGCACCCCGTGGCCCAACTCCTACGAGCAGTACTTC,CASTPWPNSYEQYF
-,TRBV7-9,once,TRBJ2-7,TGTGCCAGCAGCACATCGGGACTCGCCTACGAGCAGTACTTC,CASSTSGLAYEQYF
TRBD1,TRBV24-1,-,TRBJ2-3,TGTGCCACCAGTGATCCACCTGGGACAGGGAGCACAGATACGCAGTATTTT,CATSDPPGTGSTDTQYF
-,TRBV5-4,-,TRBJ2-1,TGTGCCAGCAGCTTGGGGGCTACTTCCTACAATGAGCAGTTCTTC,CASSLGATSYNEQFF
TRBD1,TRBV5-6,-,TRBJ2-5,TGTGCCAGCAGCTTGGACAGGGGGAAAGAGACCCAGTACTTC,CASSLDRGKETQYF
TRBD2,TRBV2,-,TRBJ2-1,TGTGCCAGCAGTTCCTCTAGCGGGAGGATCGCCAATGAGCAGTTCTTC,CASSSSSGRIANEQFF
-,TRBV3-1/TRBV3-2,-,TRBJ1-1,TGTGCCAGCAGCCAGACCGCACGGGACACTGAAGCTTTCTTT,CASSQTARDTEAFF
-,TRBV5-1,-,TRBJ2-2,TGCGCCAGCAGCTTGGGGGCGGGATGGAGCACCGGGGAGCTGTTTTTT,CASSLGAGWSTGELFF
TRBD1,TRBV3-1/TRBV3-2,-,TRBJ1-2,TGTGCCAGCAGCCAGGCTTCCGGGACAGCTTTAGCAGATTATGGCTACACCTTC,CASSQASGTALADYGYTF
TRBD1,TRBV5-1,-,TRBJ1-2,TGCGCCAGCAGCTTTGGACACTCGGGACAGGGGTACTATGGCTACACCTTC,CASSFGHSGQGYYGYTF
-,TRBV4-2,-,TRBJ1-5,TGTGCCAGCAGCCAAGGAGGAGGGCCCCAGCATTTT,CASSQGGGPQHF
-,TRBV14,-,TRBJ2-2,TGTGCCAGCAGCCAAGATCTTGGAGGGGCTTCGAACACCGGGGAGCTGTTTTTT,CASSQDLGGASNTGELFF
-,TRBV7-2,-,TRBJ1-5,TGTGCCAGCAGCTTAGTATCCGGGAACGGCCATCAGCCCCAGCATTTT,CASSLVSGNGHQPQHF
TRBD1,TRBV5-1,-,TRBJ1-1,TGCGCCAGCAGCTTAACAGGGGAAAATACTGAAGCTTTCTTT,CASSLTGENTEAFF
-,TRBV19,-,TRBJ2-3,TGTGCCAGTAGTATAGATCCGGTCAGGGGCCCCACCATCACAGATACGCAGTATTTT,CASSIDPVRGPTITDTQYF
TRBD2,TRBV19,-,TRBJ2-3,TGTGCCAGTAGTATGTCGGCTTATCTGCGGGAGGGAGCAGATACGCAGTATTTT,CASSMSAYLREGADTQYF
-,TRBV29-1,-,TRBJ2-7,TGCAGCGCCCAGGCGCAGGGATCCTACGAGCAGTACTTC,CSAQAQGSYEQYF
-,TRBV7-9,-,TRBJ2-7,TGTGCCAGCAGCACGAACAGGGATTCCTACGAGCAGTACTTC,CASSTNRDSYEQYF
TRBD1,TRBV5-1,-,TRBJ1-6,TGCGCCAGCAGCCCAGGACAGGGTAATTCACCCCTCCACTTT,CASSPGQGNSPLHF
TRBD2,TRBV7-2,-,TRBJ2-7,TGTGCCAGCAGCCCGCCGGGGGGGAAGATCTACGAGCAGTACTTC,CASSPPGGKIYEQYF
-,TRBV27,few,TRBJ1-1,TGTGCCAGCAGTGCAATCAGGGGAACTGAAGCTTTCTTT,CASSAIRGTEAFF
-,TRBV19,-,TRBJ1-4,TGTGCCAGTAGGGCCACAACTAATGAAAAACTGTTTTTT,CASRATTNEKLFF
-,TRBV28,-,TRBJ2-3,TGTGCCAGCAGTCCCCCGTCGGGGGGCGGTAGCACAGATACGCAGTATTTT,CASSPPSGGGSTDTQYF
-,TRBV5-4,-,TRBJ1-2,TGTGCCAGCAGCTTGGAAGGGGTCTATGGCTACACCTTC,CASSLEGVYGYTF
TRBD2,TRBV4-3,-,TRBJ2-1,TGCGCCAGCAGCCTACTAGCGGGCGGAAATGAGCAGTTCTTC,CASSLLAGGNEQFF
-,TRBV14,-,TRBJ1-1,TGTGCCAGCAGCCAAGAACGGGGGACTGAAGCTTTCTTT,CASSQERGTEAFF
-,TRBV28,-,TRBJ1-1,TGTGCCAGCAGCGAGAGGGGGGGCGTAGACGCTTTCTTT,CASSERGGVDAFF